This TCR beta chain was profiled in a study of cytomegalovirus exposure and HLA in healthy donors (dated by TCRdb to about 2017). At the level of the whole study: An earlier analysis of 587 of the donors reported approximately 270 Gb of sequence data and 117 million unique TCR beta sequences from 150 million to 200 million T cells. The study was designed to test whether signatures of past pathogen exposure could be identified by cataloging public T cell receptors. The study combined high-throughput TCR immunosequencing, statistical association of individual TCRs with disease status, and machine learning to predict cytomegalovirus infection status. Typing coverage differed by locus: A, B, C, DRB1 and DQB1 were typed in roughly 629-640 donors, DQA1 in about 500, DPA1 in 600 to 610, and DPB1 in about 450. HLA typing covered class I and class II loci at four-digit resolution. Of the 300 to 450 genotyped donors, roughly 80% fell in the genetic ancestry cluster associated with self-reported Caucasian donors. Rather than using new phenotypic data, the later analysis identified candidate immune exposures from TCR beta sequences and from how often those sequences occurred across donors. An earlier analysis of 587 of the donors applied high-throughput TCR beta sequencing to assess whether each TCR beta V gene segment acted as functional or pseudogenic. Approximately 310 gigabases of sequencing data and around 87 million unique TCR sequences were included in an early release covering several hundred HLA-typed donors. A later analysis re-analyzed previously published TCR beta repertoires from about 730 donors and added high-resolution HLA genotyping to study TCR occurrence patterns. Using immunosequencing, the study profiled T cell repertoires from 640 or so subjects and related those repertoires to cytomegalovirus serostatus. Roughly 5 DR-DQ haplotypes were handled as single units for association and clustering, since linkage in the cohort was strong. Besides the first cohort of roughly 640 subjects, a separate validation cohort made up of over 100 different subjects was used. Donor age, sex, ethnicity and CMV serostatus were collected together with the repertoire data. Every repertoire in the discovery cohort had been generated on one and the same sequencing platform. Among under 450 genotyped donors of the cohort, an average of approximately 240,000 unique TCR beta nucleotide sequences were sequenced per donor, around 20% of them non-productive. A later genetic analysis took genome-wide SNP genotypes for about 60% of the roughly 670 donors and used that subset as a discovery cohort. Results the study describes overall, beyond this receptor: Because HLA typing was unavailable for some donors at each locus, only the typed subset was used in association tests. A few of the identified cytomegalovirus-associated TCR beta chains were confirmed in vitro to be specific for cytomegalovirus antigens. According to a later analysis, parvovirus B19, influenza, CMV and Epstein-Barr virus appeared linked to several top co-occurrence clusters. A further reported finding was that TCR beta sequences accurately predicted the HLA-A and HLA-B alleles for most subjects in the first cohort. The cohort was sequenced for TCR beta chains only, and without alpha or paired-chain data the features that could be detected were limited. A group of highly shared sequence variants was considered likely to be a technical artifact of the sequencing pipeline. The study gave a list of some 150 TCR beta chains associated with cytomegalovirus. Sequencing depth was assumed to be roughly uniform across donors in the presence/absence analyses, though that assumption may not hold. The classifier was reported to diagnose cytomegalovirus status with high specificity and sensitivity in both the original and validation cohorts. In a later analysis, TCR association rates were found to vary across HLA loci, with the most associated TCRs seen for DRB1 alleles and the fewest for HLA-C alleles. Strong co-occurrence of HLA alleles, especially DR and DQ, made assigning TCR associations to individual alleles difficult. Linkage disequilibrium might explain the correlated functional status among segregating V segments, but an unknown experimental factor could not be ruled out. The only immune exposure information available for the cohort was CMV serostatus. A later genetic analysis reported fewer N-insertions in productive TCRs among donors in an Asian-associated ancestry cluster than the approximately 670-donor mean. In a later analysis, some 17,000 TCR beta sequences were associated with specific HLA alleles at a false discovery rate of 0.05. In a later genetic analysis, a missense DCLRE1C variant was associated with V-gene and J-gene trimming of TCR beta chains, and the association was replicated in an independent cohort. A later analysis found that HLA-associated TCR beta chains were more clonally expanded and had lower generation probabilities than equally common non-associated chains. Some IMGT-functional V segments, including TRBV6-2 and TRBV6-3, could not be distinguished by the 87-base-pair reads and were therefore excluded. The authors suggested that the approach could potentially be generalized to other disease states and immunological phenotypes. An earlier analysis of roughly 570 of the donors showed that most TCR beta V segments appeared in productive rearrangements either about 90% or about 30% of the time, which broadly matched IMGT annotations. Across donors, most TCR sequences were observed very rarely, whereas some public TCRs were present in many individuals. According to a later analysis, most CMV-associated TCR beta chains appeared to be HLA-restricted, and the HLA associations seemed to be driven largely by CMV exposure. Because counts were too low, roughly 16 rarely observed V segments, including chromosome 9 orphons, were excluded from the earlier analysis of 500 to 700 of the donors.

As for this clone: What this receptor recognizes is not known. Nothing much larger sits one base from this clone, and base qualities are not available.

Taken from the germline V gene, the CDR1 and CDR2 loops are SGHDN and FVKESK. Between the V and J ends, shortened by 0 bases and 3 bases respectively, the junction contains 10 bases. The CDR3 sequence holds 15 residues, the cysteine and phenylalanine included. The sequence is cut down to CDR3 DNA, 45 bases in frame from base 1. To prepare the library, the immunoSEQ multiplex PCR assay was applied. For the multiplex PCR, a mixture combining 60 forward primers for TCR Vbeta segments and 13 reverse primers for TCR Jbeta segments was used. The CDR3 region of rearranged TCR beta genes was amplified from genomic DNA with a multiplex PCR assay. Amplified TCR beta libraries were sequenced as 87-base-pair reads on the Illumina HiSeq System. Turning to the authors' computational methods: In a later analysis, around 80 million unique TCR beta chains were counted across the 650 to 750 repertoires, and approximately 11 million of these chains were shared by at least two donors. A nearest-neighbor algorithm error-corrected the raw reads and collapsed the reads into unique sequences, merging closely related sequences to remove PCR and sequencing errors. To assign V, D and J gene segments, CDR3 sequences were aligned to IMGT reference sequences. Each retained sequence needed at least a six-nucleotide match to both a V gene segment and a J gene segment. A rearrangement was called productive if the CDR3 had no stop codons and remained in frame with V and J, and every other rearrangement was called non-productive. CDR3 was defined by IMGT convention, running from the second conserved V-encoded cysteine to the conserved J-encoded phenylalanine. Sequences without an unambiguous match to a single V gene segment were excluded from the earlier analysis of about 640 of the donors. In an earlier analysis of several hundred of the donors, V segments were called functional above 56.7% productive rearrangements and were called segregating when the between-donor standard deviation exceeded 5%. A statistical classification framework was built to diagnose cytomegalovirus status from the catalog of TCR beta chain sequences. In a later analysis, V and J genes were assigned by comparing TCR nucleotide sequences against IMGT/GENE-DB human TR gene sequences. In a later analysis, CDR3 sequences and most-parsimonious VDJ recombination scenarios were assigned using the TCRdist pipeline. In a later analysis, each TCR beta chain was defined by its CDR3 amino acid sequence together with its V-gene family, and reads lacking a unique V-gene family were excluded. In a later analysis, 550 to 650 highly shared, low-generation-probability nucleotide sequences were removed to address suspected cross-contamination and a sequencing artifact. A later analysis calculated a clonal expansion index for each public chain from normalized within-repertoire ranks of inferred template counts. A later analysis computed generation probabilities with a VDJ recombination model fitted to out-of-frame rearrangements, and checked the results against IGoR. In a later analysis, hypergeometric tests were used to score TCR-TCR, TCR-HLA and TCR-CMV co-occurrence, with a repertoire-size bias correction applied to TCR pairs. False discovery rates were estimated in a later analysis by permuting HLA or CMV assignments 20 times. In a later analysis, co-occurring TCRs were grouped using DBSCAN, with TCRdist sequence similarity added in when clustering inside HLA-allele-positive subsets. Repertoires with fewer than 30,000 or more than 120,000 public chains, plus five repertoires with anomalous nucleotide sharing, were excluded from co-occurrence clustering. Imported from immuneACCESS, the table was reduced by TCRdb to in-frame sequences with V and J called. These copies leave out some clones; in studies compared against another copy, an unresolved V gene accounts for under half, and the cause of the remainder is not known. V and J calls and clone size are those listed in that table; D and trimming were worked out from the DNA. The sample table shows 180,000 or so clones, and around three quarters are seen once. In total, the top ten clones hold just over 2% of the sample.

The cohort consisted of hundreds of healthy bone marrow donors. Cohort members were all nominally healthy when sampled, although unrecorded immune exposures were likely present. The donor tested CMV seropositive, placing the donor among the 290 or so seropositive members of the cohort. Each donor provided a peripheral blood sample, and peripheral blood mononuclear cells were used for TCR beta sequencing. The Qiagen DNeasy Blood Extraction Kit was used to extract genomic DNA from the blood cell samples. This TCR was recovered from a woman in her twenties or thirties in good health and CMV-seropositive. Specimen: PBMCs. The sequence is built from TRBV14 and TRBJ2-3; the D segment cannot be called with confidence. In nucleotides, the sequence is TGTGCCAGCAGCCAAGATCCCCGAGGAACAGATACGCAGTATTTT. It translates as CASSQDPRGTDTQYF. Extended through the reference TRBV14 and TRBJ2-3 proteins, this CDR3 yields the full variable domain: EAGVTQFPSHSVIEKGQTVTLRCDPISGHDNLYWYRRVMGKEIKFLLHFVKESKQDESGMPNNRFLAERTGGTYSTLKVQPAELEDSGVYFCASSQDPRGTDTQYFGPGTRLTVL.